Below, 27 T cell receptor beta chains from the same sample are listed, as sequenced in a study of T cells after posttransplantation cyclophosphamide (TCRdb year 2016). The method was the immunoSEQ multiplex PCR assay. As stored in TCRdb, this immuneACCESS dataset retains in-frame rearrangements with V and J assigned. A fraction of the clones does not appear; measured against another copy, unresolved V genes explain less than half of the discrepancy, and the remainder lacks a known reason. In all, the sample holds tens of thousands of clones, and around 95% of those were seen once. The ten largest make up about 3.2% of the sample. Sequencing used PBMCs. The receptors were gathered from a woman aged 25-40 years in good health and a related stem cell transplant donor.

The chain links TRBV18 to TRBJ2-7; D might be TRBD1 (6 bases). With 4 bases removed from V and 2 bases from J, the gap between germline ends came to 12 bases. CDR1 is KGHSH, CDR2 LQKENI, per germline. The CDR3 is 14 amino acids. The DNA of the CDR3 is TGTGCCAGCTCACTGACAGGTTCCACCTACGAGCAGTACTTC. Protein: CASSLTGSTYEQYF.

The genes are TRBV15 and TRBJ1-4; 7 nucleotides match TRBD1. Germline CDR1 LNHNV, CDR2 YYDKDF (reference sequence). The CDR3 covers 16 residues. V lost 4 bases to trimming and J lost 5 bases; unmatched junction nucleotides: 10. The CDR3 sequence: CATSNRQGLTNEKLFF. In nucleotides, the CDR3 is TGTGCCACCAGCAATCGACAGGGCTTGACGAATGAAAAACTGTTTTTT.

This chain uses TRBV2 with TRBJ1-5; 10 bases are a match to TRBD1. V gave up 6 bases and J gave up 11 bases; unmatched junction bases: 7. CDR3 length equals 13 residues. Germline lookup yields CDR1 SNHLY and CDR2 FYNNEI. The CDR3 nucleotides are TGTGCCAGCAGGCGACAGGGGGCCGGAGCCCAGCATTTT. This codes for CASRRQGAGAQHF.

In this sample, this clone turned up a few times. V usage is TRBV4-2 and J usage is TRBJ1-1; TRBD1 matches 10 bases. Germline-derived CDR1 and CDR2 are LGHNA and YNFKEQ. With V trimmed by 1 base and J by 8 bases, 10 bases remained unmatched. The CDR3 is made up of 16 amino acids. DNA of the CDR3: TGTGCCAGCAGCCAAGGCCCGTCCGGGACAGGGGAAGAAGCTTTCTTT. Residues: CASSQGPSGTGEEAFF.

The chain combines TRBV9 with TRBJ2-3, with 12 bases identical to TRBD2. Trimming at V came to 4 bases and at J to 0 bases, leaving 3 bases not matched to a gene. The length of the CDR3 is 16 residues. Looked up from germline, CDR1 is SGDLS and CDR2 is YYNGEE. The CDR3 DNA is TGTGCCAGCAGCCGGCTAGCGGGGGGGAGCACAGATACGCAGTATTTT. Its protein product is CASSRLAGGSTDTQYF.

This clone turned up a few times. The chain carries TRBV18 and TRBJ2-7, with D possibly being TRBD2 (5 bases). The germline V and J ends were trimmed by 2 bases and 3 bases, with 14 bases remaining between them. From germline, CDR1 is KGHSH and CDR2 LQKENI. There are 15 residues in the CDR3. The CDR3 nucleotides read TGTGCCAGCTCACCAATTCCTGAGGGAAGCTACGAGCAGTACTTC. Protein sequence: CASSPIPEGSYEQYF.

This chain connects TRBV6-1 to TRBJ2-7; unclear D gene. Trimming pared 5 bases from V and 0 bases from J, leaving 11 bases between. Germline V CDR1 and CDR2: MNHNS, SASEGT. The CDR3 covers 14 residues. The chain's CDR3 is CASSWERLSYEQYF. In DNA form, the CDR3 reads TGTGCCAGCAGTTGGGAAAGACTCTCCTACGAGCAGTACTTC.

This rearrangement joins TRBV6-6 to TRBJ1-4, with TRBD1 as a possible D gene (5 bases). Germline CDR1 reads MNHNY; CDR2 reads SVGAGI (reference sequence). There are 15 residues in the CDR3. Deletions cut 1 base from V and 4 bases from J, with 10 bases between. The CDR3 loop reads CASSYFGAVNEKLFF. DNA of the CDR3: TGTGCCAGCAGTTACTTTGGGGCAGTTAATGAAAAACTGTTTTTT.

J is TRBJ1-4 and V is TRBV2; D is ambiguous. The germline V gene encodes CDR1 SNHLY and CDR2 FYNNEI. This CDR3 comprises 16 residues. The V and J ends lost 5 bases and 1 base respectively, with 14 bases between them. CDR3 DNA: TGTGCCAGCAGTACCGGACCCCTGGGAACTAATGAAAAACTGTTTTTT. Amino acid sequence: CASSTGPLGTNEKLFF. The full variable domain, completed using reference TRBV2 and TRBJ1-4, is EPEVTQTPSHQVTQMGQEVILRCVPISNHLYFYWYRQILGQKVEFLVSFYNNEISEKSEIFDDQFSVERPDGSNFTLKIRSTKLEDSAMYFCASSTGPLGTNEKLFFGSGTQLSVL.

The V gene is TRBV7-2, the J gene TRBJ1-1; D gene ambiguous. The CDR3 length is 16 residues. V dropped 5 bases and J dropped 0 bases, with 16 bases sitting between them. Per germline, CDR1 SGHTA and CDR2 FQGNSA. CDR3 residues: CASSPDARQMNTEAFF. The CDR3 bases are TGTGCCAGCAGCCCCGATGCCCGGCAGATGAACACTGAAGCTTTCTTT.

The V call is TRBV4-1, the J call TRBJ1-5; a possible D gene is TRBD1 (5 bases). The CDR3 consists of 13 residues. Germline V lookup: CDR1 MGHRA, CDR2 YSYEKL. The V end lost 3 bases, the J end lost 4 bases, and 7 bases lay between the germline ends. Written as DNA, the CDR3 is TGCGCCAGCAGCCAGGGACTTAATCAGCCCCAGCATTTT. The encoded protein is CASSQGLNQPQHF.

The chain couples TRBV6-6 to TRBJ2-7, with TRBD2 matching over 14 bases. The CDR3 runs 16 residues. After removal of 6 bases from V and 2 bases from J, the junction contained 6 bases not matched to a gene. Per germline, CDR1 MNHNY and CDR2 SVGAGI (reference sequence). CDR3 DNA: TGTGCCAGCAGCCGGACTAGCGGGGGGCTAACCTACGAGCAGTACTTC. Its protein product is CASSRTSGGLTYEQYF.

This chain connects TRBV2 to TRBJ2-3, with D uncertain. V shed 0 bases and J shed 2 bases, with 15 bases lying between them. Per germline, CDR1 SNHLY and CDR2 FYNNEI. CDR3 length: 17 residues. The CDR3 nucleotides are TGTGCCAGCAGTGAAGCGCTTCTGGGCTCCCACACAGATACGCAGTATTTT. This sequence encodes CASSEALLGSHTDTQYF.

The chain links TRBV4-2 to TRBJ1-1; D is perhaps TRBD1 (6 bases). Trimming cost V 0 bases and J 3 bases, with 11 bases left between them. The CDR3 is 15 amino acids. Germline-derived CDR1 and CDR2 are LGHNA and YNFKEQ. CDR3 loop: CASSQDIEGDTEAFF. The CDR3 DNA is TGTGCCAGCAGCCAAGATATAGAGGGGGACACTGAAGCTTTCTTT.

The J gene is TRBJ1-6, the V gene TRBV7-2, with TRBD1 matching 9 bases. With V trimmed by 5 bases and J by 6 bases, 8 bases remained unmatched. CDR1 is SGHTA, CDR2 FQGNSA, per germline. This CDR3 comprises 16 residues. CDR3 in DNA: TGTGCCAGCAGCAGGATGAACAGGGGGCCTAATTCACCCCTCCACTTT. Protein sequence: CASSRMNRGPNSPLHF.

This clone has a single count. The rearrangement links TRBV7-9 to TRBJ1-1, with a tentative D call TRBD1 (5 bases). This CDR3 is built from 15 residues. Deletions cut 5 bases from V and 2 bases from J, with 15 bases between. Germline CDR1 SEHNR, CDR2 FQNEAQ (reference sequence). CDR3 in amino acids: CASSPPGPINTEAFF. The CDR3 nucleotides read TGTGCCAGCAGCCCCCCGGGACCGATAAACACTGAAGCTTTCTTT.

V and J are TRBV6-4 and TRBJ2-1, with D perhaps matching TRBD2 (6 bases). V was pared by 0 bases and J by 9 bases, with 12 bases between. In germline, CDR1 is MRHNA, CDR2 SNTAGT. This CDR3 comprises 14 residues. CDR3 DNA: TGTGCCAGCAGTGACTCACAGGATAGCGGTGAGCAGTTCTTC. The encoded protein is CASSDSQDSGEQFF.

The rearrangement uses TRBV6-1 and TRBJ2-3, with 10 bases that match TRBD2. V gave up 6 bases and J gave up 1 base; unmatched junction bases: 4. Per germline, CDR1 MNHNS and CDR2 SASEGT. The CDR3 loop spans 15 amino acids. CDR3: CASRPLAGGTDTQYF. CDR3 in DNA: TGTGCCAGCAGGCCCCTAGCGGGGGGCACAGATACGCAGTATTTT.

This sequence joins TRBV28 and TRBJ1-2; weak D call: TRBD1 (5 bases). The germline V gene encodes CDR1 MDHEN and CDR2 SYDVKM. V was shortened by 10 bases and J by 5 bases, with 8 bases between the two germline ends. The CDR3 spans 10 residues. CDR3 nucleotides: TGTGCCATCCAGGGTTATGGCTACACCTTC. Amino acids: CAIQGYGYTF.

This clone came up once. This chain uses TRBV2 with TRBJ1-2, with D perhaps matching TRBD1 (6 bases). There are 16 residues in the CDR3. Trimming stripped 4 bases from V and 4 bases from J, with 19 bases between. Germline assignment: CDR1 SNHLY and CDR2 FYNNEI. CDR3 bases: TGTGCCAGCAGTGGACAGGTCTTATCCGTTAGCTATGGCTACACCTTC. This sequence encodes CASSGQVLSVSYGYTF.

This clone was observed a handful of times. The chain employs TRBV12-5 and TRBJ2-5; a weak D match, TRBD1 (5 bases). Germline V gene sequence: CDR1 LGHNT, CDR2 FRNRAP. V dropped 2 bases and J dropped 1 base, with 11 bases sitting between them. This CDR3 contains 15 residues. The chain's CDR3 is CASGLQGLIQETQYF. The CDR3 DNA follows: TGTGCTAGTGGTTTGCAGGGTTTAATCCAAGAGACCCAGTACTTC.

This sequence joins TRBV11-2 and TRBJ2-1; D may be TRBD1 (6 bases). Germline V gene sequence: CDR1 SGHAT, CDR2 FQNNGV. The CDR3 is 15 residues long. V was cut by 5 bases and J by 3 bases, with 14 bases left in between. The CDR3 reads CASSPDSGHYNEQFF. The DNA of the CDR3 is TGTGCCAGCAGCCCGGACAGTGGGCACTACAATGAGCAGTTCTTC.

The chain uses TRBV18 and TRBJ2-6; D ambiguous. V lost 3 bases to trimming and J lost 0 bases, with 9 bases between them. Germline V CDR1 and CDR2: KGHSH, LQKENI. The CDR3 is 16 residues long. In DNA, the CDR3 is TGTGCCAGCTCACCCTACGCAAACTCTGGGGCCAACGTCCTGACTTTC. This sequence encodes CASSPYANSGANVLTF. The whole variable domain, remainder taken from reference TRBV18 and TRBJ2-6, is NAGVMQNPRHLVRRRGQEARLRCSPMKGHSHVYWYRQLPEEGLKFMVYLQKENIIDESGMPKERFSAEFPKEGPSILRIQQVVRGDSAAYFCASSPYANSGANVLTFGAGSRLTVL.

The rearrangement joins TRBV30 to TRBJ2-1; unclear D gene. The CDR3 is made up of 11 amino acids. Trimming shortened V by 2 bases and J by 9 bases, and 8 bases separated the two germline ends. CDR1 is GTSNPN, CDR2 SVGIG, per germline (reference sequence). The CDR3 sequence: CAWSPDREQFF. The DNA for the CDR3 is TGTGCCTGGAGTCCCGATCGTGAGCAGTTCTTC.

This chain links TRBV9 with TRBJ2-4, with 9 positions matching TRBD2. Losses at the gene ends were 0 bases for V and 8 bases for J; bases not matched to a gene: 3. The CDR3 runs to 14 residues. The germline CDR1 and CDR2 sequences are SGDLS and YYNGEE. The CDR3 bases are TGTGCCAGCAGCGTAGCGCGGGGGGGGGACATTCAGTACTTC. It encodes CASSVARGGDIQYF.

The chain carries TRBV5-1 and TRBJ1-1; D ambiguous. The CDR3 is 12 residues long. Germline values: CDR1 SGHRS, CDR2 YFSETQ. Trimming left V 4 bases short and J 5 bases short, with 9 bases between. The chain's CDR3 is CASSVKGTEAFF. The CDR3, as DNA: TGCGCCAGCAGCGTCAAAGGGACTGAAGCTTTCTTT.

The count of this clone is one. The gene calls are TRBV5-1 and TRBJ2-5, with 7 bases lining up with TRBD1. The CDR3 runs to 13 residues. The germline gives CDR1 SGHRS, CDR2 YFSETQ. Trimming at V came to 4 bases and at J to 4 bases, leaving 4 bases not matched to a gene. The CDR3 loop reads CASSATGAETQYF. Here the CDR3 DNA reads TGCGCCAGCAGCGCCACAGGGGCAGAGACCCAGTACTTC.